This entry lists 27 T cell receptor beta chains sequenced from one sample in a study of response to subunit inactivated influenza vaccine. TCRdb fed the RT-PCR reads into MiXCR, producing one record per CDR3 protein. The sample contains hundreds of thousands of distinct CDR3 sequences, roughly 10% of which appear only once. The sample was PBMCs from blood, taken on the day of vaccination. The receptors originated from a man between 45 and 60 years old who received an inactivated influenza vaccine.

This clonotype was observed many times. The chain joins TRBV6-6 to TRBJ2-7; D is possibly TRBD1 (6 bases). The CDR3 contains 13 residues. Trimming shortened V by 7 bases and J by 7 bases, and 17 bases separated the two germline ends. Germline CDR1 MNHNY, CDR2 SVGAGI (reference sequence). As DNA, the CDR3 is TGTGCCAGCACTGTATGGGCAGGGGATGAGCAGTACTTC. Translation: CASTVWAGDEQYF.

This clonotype showed up just a few times. CDR3 bases: TGCGCCAGCAGCCACCTAGCGGGTCGTGAGCAGTTCTTC. Translated: CASSHLAGREQFF. The chain combines TRBV4-3 with TRBJ2-1; 8 nucleotides line up with TRBD2. Per the germline V gene, CDR1 is LGHNA and CDR2 is YSLEER. Germline trimming cut 3 bases from V and 9 bases from J; bases unmatched to any gene: 4. This CDR3 is built from 13 residues.

CDR3 residues: CASSLGGQGFAGELFF. In nucleotides, the CDR3 is TGTGCCAGCAGCTTAGGAGGACAGGGATTCGCCGGGGAGCTGTTTTTT. This rearrangement joins TRBV11-2 to TRBJ2-2; TRBD1 matches 8 bases. CDR1 is SGHAT and CDR2 is FQNNGV in the germline V gene. The CDR3 is 16 residues long. J gave up 6 bases and V 1 base, and 7 bases lay outside the gene matches.

This clonotype was found many times. CDR3 in amino acids: CASSLRWPFGNEQFF. DNA for the CDR3: TGTGCCAGCAGCTTAAGGTGGCCCTTCGGTAATGAGCAGTTCTTC. V gene TRBV5-6 combines with J gene TRBJ2-1; the D is unclear. V lost 2 bases and J lost 7, with 16 bases in between. CDR3 length: 15 amino acids. CDR1 is SGHDT, CDR2 YYEEEE, per germline. Together with reference TRBV5-6 and TRBJ2-1, the CDR3 gives the full variable domain: DAGVTQSPTHLIKTRGQQVTLRCSPKSGHDTVSWYQQALGQGPQFIFQYYEEEERQRGNFPDRFSGHQFPNYSSELNVNALLLGDSALYLCASSLRWPFGNEQFFGPGTRLTVL.

The chain is built from TRBV20-1 and TRBJ2-1; the D gene is possibly TRBD1 (5 bases). The germline V and J ends were trimmed by 3 bases and 2 bases, with 14 bases remaining between them. Germline V gene sequence: CDR1 DFQATT, CDR2 SNEGSKA (reference sequence). The CDR3 sequence is 15 residues long. CDR3 region: CSASKDSVTYNEQFF. Here the CDR3 DNA reads TGCAGTGCTAGTAAAGACAGCGTGACCTACAATGAGCAGTTCTTC.

The chain joins TRBV5-1 to TRBJ2-1, with TRBD2 as a possible D gene (5 bases). Germline values: CDR1 SGHRS, CDR2 YFSETQ. This CDR3 is 14 amino acids long. Trimming took 0 bases from V and 10 from J, leaving 14 bases between them. CDR3 in DNA: TGCGCCAGCAGCTTGGGAGACGGAGGTACGGAGCAGTTCTTC. It codes for CASSLGDGGTEQFF.

This clonotype was seen a handful of times. The chain combines TRBV4-3 with TRBJ1-3; D is ambiguous. Germline values: CDR1 LGHNA, CDR2 YSLEER. Trimming shortened V by 0 bases and J by 0 bases, and 12 bases separated the two germline ends. The CDR3 is 17 residues long. CDR3 residues: CASSQDVGLNSGNTIYF. The CDR3 nucleotides read TGCGCCAGCAGCCAAGACGTCGGCCTCAACTCTGGAAACACCATATATTTT.

The chain carries TRBV5-1 and TRBJ1-5, with D unclear. Germline V gene data show CDR1 as SGHRS and CDR2 as YFSETQ. The CDR3 totals 13 residues. Trimming stripped 2 bases from V and 8 bases from J, with 11 bases between. The chain's CDR3 is CASSFVTPKPQHF. DNA for the CDR3: TGCGCCAGCAGCTTTGTCACCCCCAAGCCCCAGCATTTT.

This clonotype was counted a few times. The rearrangement uses TRBV7-9 and TRBJ2-7, with D unclear. V lost 2 bases and J 2 bases, leaving 10 bases between the germline ends. This CDR3 comprises 14 residues. Germline CDR1 and CDR2: SEHNR and FQNEAQ (reference sequence). This CDR3 is CASSLWQYPYEQYF. In DNA, the CDR3 is TGTGCCAGCAGCTTATGGCAGTACCCCTACGAGCAGTACTTC.

About this clonotype itself: One end of the junction varies from germline; a read error may be responsible. The chain has TRBV11-2 and TRBJ2-5; D gene ambiguous. Germline CDR1 is SGHAT and CDR2 is FQNNGV. This CDR3 region has 15 residues. CDR3 in DNA: TGTGCCAGCAGGGGGTATCGGCGAGTCCAAGGGACCCAGTACTTC. This sequence encodes CASRGYRRVQGTQYF. Variable domain in full (rest from reference TRBV11-2 and TRBJ2-5): EAGVAQSPRYKIIEKRQSVAFWCNPISGHATLYWYQQILGQGPKLLIQFQNNGVVDDSQLPKDRFSAERLKGVDSTLKIQPAKLEDSAVYLCASRGYRRVQGTQYFGPGTRLLVL.

This clonotype turned up a few times. The chain employs TRBV5-1 and TRBJ2-1; D possibly corresponds to TRBD1 (7 bases). Germline V lookup: CDR1 SGHRS, CDR2 YFSETQ. Between the trimmed V and J ends, which lost 4 bases and 6 bases, there was a span of 17 bases. The CDR3 spans 15 residues. Written as DNA, the CDR3 is TGCGCCAGCAGCGGAGGGGGCGTAATCCTCAATGAGCAGTTCTTC. Translating gives CASSGGGVILNEQFF.

The genes are TRBV20-1 and TRBJ1-2; the D gene is possibly TRBD1 (6 bases). Trimming shortened V by 4 bases and J by 2 bases, and 14 bases separated the two germline ends. Germline CDR1 reads DFQATT; CDR2 reads SNEGSKA (reference sequence). The CDR3 contains 14 residues. CDR3 amino acids: CSAMFRQANYGYTF. The CDR3, as DNA: TGCAGTGCTATGTTCCGACAGGCCAACTATGGCTACACCTTC.

This clonotype was found a few times. The rearrangement links TRBV14 to TRBJ2-7; TRBD2 aligns across 7 bases. V dropped 4 bases and J dropped 0; count of bases not matched to a gene: 9. CDR1 and CDR2 from the germline V gene are SGHDN and FVKESK. The CDR3 length is 16 residues. CDR3 sequence reads: CASSPTSEWGSYEQYF. CDR3 DNA sequence: TGTGCCAGCAGCCCTACTAGCGAGTGGGGCTCCTACGAGCAGTACTTC.

This clonotype was detected many times. V usage is TRBV20-1 and J usage is TRBJ2-5; no definite D call. V was trimmed by 1 base and J by 0 bases, leaving 6 bases between them. The CDR3 loop spans 13 amino acids. CDR1 and CDR2 (germline): DFQATT, SNEGSKA (reference sequence). CDR3 protein: CSARALYQETQYF. CDR3 in DNA: TGCAGTGCTAGAGCGCTTTACCAAGAGACCCAGTACTTC.

Turning to this clonotype: A much larger clonotype is one base distant, so this may be a read error. This rearrangement joins TRBV29-1 to TRBJ2-5; no clear D gene. This CDR3 region has 12 residues. From germline, CDR1 is SQVTM and CDR2 ANQGSEA. CDR3 loop: CSVDNSQDTQYF. In DNA form, the CDR3 reads TGCAGCGTTGATAACAGCCAAGATACCCAGTACTTC.

This rearrangement joins TRBV12-3 or TRBV12-4 to TRBJ2-2, with 12 bases fitting TRBD2. Trimming removed 6 bases from V and 5 bases from J; junction bases left unmatched: 13. The CDR3 extends over 18 amino acids. Here the CDR3 reads CASSLVRLAGAKTGELFF. For the CDR3, the DNA is TGTGCCAGCAGCCTCGTTAGACTAGCGGGGGCCAAAACCGGGGAGCTGTTTTTT.

The table lists this clonotype with a few counts. The chain joins TRBV27 to TRBJ1-5; 9 bases match TRBD1. Looked up from germline, CDR1 is MNHEY and CDR2 is SMNVEV (reference sequence). The V and J ends lost 5 bases and 8 bases, in that order; junction bases with no gene match: 7. The CDR3 is made up of 14 amino acids. The CDR3 DNA reads TGTGCCAGCAGTCACGGGACAGGGAGGGAGCCCCAGCATTTT. This gives the protein CASSHGTGREPQHF.

This clonotype was seen only a few times. The chain couples TRBV29-1 to TRBJ2-7; D perhaps matches TRBD1 (6 bases). Germline CDR1 is SQVTM and CDR2 is ANQGSEA. The CDR3 consists of 13 residues. V lost 4 bases, J lost 1 base, and 11 bases lay in between. The CDR3 sequence: CSVGPQGSYEQYF. CDR3 DNA sequence: TGCAGCGTTGGGCCACAGGGTTCCTACGAGCAGTACTTC.

There are a few counts of this clonotype. J is TRBJ2-7 and V is TRBV4-3; TRBD1 might be the D (5 bases). Germline CDR1 and CDR2: LGHNA and YSLEER. This CDR3 has 14 residues. Trimming took off 0 bases at V and 5 bases at J, with 11 bases between the two ends. This CDR3 reads CASSQDQNRNEQYF. CDR3 bases: TGCGCCAGCAGCCAAGATCAAAACAGGAACGAGCAGTACTTC.

The V gene is TRBV20-1, the J gene TRBJ2-7, with D maybe TRBD2 (5 bases). Trimming removed 3 bases from V and 1 base from J, with 13 bases in between. Germline V gene sequence: CDR1 DFQATT, CDR2 SNEGSKA (reference sequence). This CDR3 region has 14 residues. CDR3: CSASALDLSYEQYF. DNA for the CDR3: TGCAGTGCTAGTGCGTTGGACTTATCCTACGAGCAGTACTTC.

For this clonotype: A much larger clone lies one base from this, so it may be a read error. This sequence joins TRBV11-2 and TRBJ2-3; 10 positions agree with TRBD2. The CDR3 contains 17 residues. Germline CDR1 is SGHAT and CDR2 is FQNNGV. The CDR3 nucleotides are TGTGCCAGCAGCTCCATTGGACTAGCGGACTACACAGATGCGCAGTATTTT. Its translation is CASSSIGLADYTDAQYF.

The sample holds a few counts of this clonotype. The rearrangement links TRBV7-9 to TRBJ2-1; D may be TRBD2 (6 bases). CDR3 size: 14 residues. The germline CDR1 and CDR2 sequences are SEHNR and FQNEAQ (reference sequence). Trimming pared 3 bases from V and 6 bases from J, leaving 12 bases between. Here the CDR3 reads CASSFAGRLNEQFF. Here the CDR3 DNA reads TGTGCCAGCAGCTTTGCGGGGCGTCTCAATGAGCAGTTCTTC.

This clonotype was observed many times. The chain couples TRBV29-1 to TRBJ2-1, with TRBD1 matching over 9 bases. Germline loops: CDR1 SQVTM, CDR2 ANQGSEA. J gave up 4 bases and V 7 bases, and 2 bases lay outside the gene matches. The CDR3 totals 12 residues. The CDR3, as DNA: TGCAGCGCTGGACAGGGGTACAATGAGCAGTTCTTC. Its translation is CSAGQGYNEQFF.

The chain links TRBV20-1 to TRBJ2-5; no clear D gene. Trimming took 0 bases from V and 1 from J, leaving 6 bases between them. Germline loops: CDR1 DFQATT, CDR2 SNEGSKA (reference sequence). CDR3 length: 13 amino acids. This CDR3 is CSARDRAQETQYF. The DNA of the CDR3 is TGCAGTGCTAGAGATCGGGCCCAAGAGACCCAGTACTTC.

Many counts were recorded for this clonotype. The chain recombines TRBV27 with TRBJ2-7; the match to TRBD1 covers 9 bases. Germline loops: CDR1 MNHEY, CDR2 SMNVEV (reference sequence). Losses at the gene ends were 3 bases for V and 3 bases for J; bases not matched to a gene: 12. The CDR3 contains 17 residues. The CDR3 here is CASSFTRPGQGSYEQYF. CDR3 nucleotides: TGTGCCAGCAGTTTCACCCGACCGGGACAGGGTAGCTACGAGCAGTACTTC.

There are a few counts of this clonotype. The V and J genes are TRBV4-2 and TRBJ2-2, with a tentative D call TRBD2 (6 bases). With 1 base removed from V and 4 bases from J, the gap between germline ends came to 19 bases. There are 18 residues in the CDR3. The germline CDR1 and CDR2 sequences are LGHNA and YNFKEQ. The CDR3 bases are TGTGCCAGCAGCCAAGGTGCCGGGACGGGAGAAAGCACCGGGGAGCTGTTTTTT. Translating gives CASSQGAGTGESTGELFF.

This clonotype was detected only a few times. The chain recombines TRBV9 with TRBJ2-7, with D perhaps matching TRBD1 (6 bases). The CDR3 contains 15 residues. V lost 3 bases to trimming and J lost 0 bases, with 13 bases between them. The V gene's germline CDR1 is SGDLS and CDR2 YYNGEE. The CDR3 region has the DNA TGTGCCAGCAGCGCAGGAGCAGGGGACTCCTACGAGCAGTACTTC. This sequence encodes CASSAGAGDSYEQYF.